This TCR delta chain was sequenced in a study of Vδ1+ human thymocytes. On this clone itself: Its antigen is undetermined.

The template was reverse-transcribed extracted RNA. Pooled V-gene forward primers with one constant-region reverse primer generated the CDR3 amplicons by multiplex PCR. TCRdb re-processed the multiplex PCR reads using CATT. Of some 54,000 delta-chain clones in the sample, approximately 16% were seen once. Study-wide findings and caveats: Roughly 22% of thymic delta-chain sequences were Vdelta2, with few Vdelta3, unlike blood Vdelta1+ controls. Highly polyclonal TRG and TRD repertoires with Gaussian CDR3 length distributions appeared in thymus. Donors shared many TRG clonotypes but few TRD clonotypes.

This CDR3 has 17 amino acids. Germline lookup yields CDR1 TSWWSYY and CDR2 QGS. Between the trimmed V and J ends, which lost 1 base and 4 bases, there was a span of 19 bases. This chain connects TRDV1 to TRDJ1, with D hard to call. The sequence derives from a boy in the first two years of life who had congenital heart surgery. Sequencing input: Vdelta1+ gamma-delta thymocytes from the thymus. The subset here: FACS-sorted CD3+ TCRalphabeta- TCRVdelta1+ TCRVdelta2- thymocytes. The CDR3, as DNA: TGTGCTCTTGGGGAACAACCGCCTTTTGTGGCGGGCGATAAACTCATCTTT. Amino acid sequence: CALGEQPPFVAGDKLIF.